The rows below give T cell receptor beta chains drawn from one sample of a study of blood T cell repertoires in COVID-19. Method: immunoSEQ multiplex PCR; TCRdb's copy keeps in-frame clones and lacks some. The profile shows around 80,000 clones, roughly four fifths of them singletons. Sample: peripheral blood. The receptors stem from a man aged 55 to 70 with acute or convalescent COVID-19. The CDR3 runs from the conserved cysteine through the conserved F or W. Fields, in order: CDR3 DNA, CDR3 protein, D gene, clone size, J gene, V gene. The D gene is left open where the match is weak. Not every row has a clone size; where given, it reads once, few, many or a size class.

CDR3 DNA: TGTGCCAGCAGTGCGAGGGGAGGTGAAAAACTGTTTTTT
CDR3 protein: CASSARGGEKLFF
D gene: NA
clone size: NA
J gene: TRBJ1-4
V gene: TRBV27

CDR3 DNA: TGTGCCAGCAGGAGGACTAGCGGGGGGGTACCCACCGGGGAGCTGTTTTTT
CDR3 protein: CASRRTSGGVPTGELFF
D gene: TRBD2
clone size: many
J gene: TRBJ2-2
V gene: TRBV9

CDR3 DNA: TGTGCCAGTAGTATAGGGCCTTACGAGCAGTACTTC
CDR3 protein: CASSIGPYEQYF
D gene: NA
clone size: NA
J gene: TRBJ2-7
V gene: TRBV19

CDR3 DNA: TGTGCCATCAGGGGTACAGCGGGGGCTCAAGAGACCCAGTACTTC
CDR3 protein: CAIRGTAGAQETQYF
D gene: TRBD2
clone size: NA
J gene: TRBJ2-5
V gene: TRBV10-3

CDR3 DNA: TGTGCCAGCAGTTTTGGGGAGGGTCAGCCCCAGCATTTT
CDR3 protein: CASSFGEGQPQHF
D gene: NA
clone size: NA
J gene: TRBJ1-5
V gene: TRBV12-3/TRBV12-4

CDR3 DNA: TGTGCCAGCAGTGGGCAGGGGAACTACGAGCAGTACTTC
CDR3 protein: CASSGQGNYEQYF
D gene: NA
clone size: NA
J gene: TRBJ2-7
V gene: TRBV2

CDR3 DNA: TGTGCCAGCAGGGAGTTCTATGGCTACACCTTC
CDR3 protein: CASREFYGYTF
D gene: NA
clone size: NA
J gene: TRBJ1-2
V gene: TRBV28

CDR3 DNA: TGTGCCAGTAGTCAGCGGGCAACTAATGAAAAACTGTTTTTT
CDR3 protein: CASSQRATNEKLFF
D gene: NA
clone size: few
J gene: TRBJ1-4
V gene: TRBV19

CDR3 DNA: TGTGCCAGCAGCTTAGCAGCGGGGCGAGAGGGTTACGAGCAGTACTTC
CDR3 protein: CASSLAAGREGYEQYF
D gene: TRBD2
clone size: NA
J gene: TRBJ2-7
V gene: TRBV7-2

CDR3 DNA: TGTGCCAGCAGTACCCCGGCGGGATACGAGCAGTACTTC
CDR3 protein: CASSTPAGYEQYF
D gene: NA
clone size: NA
J gene: TRBJ2-7
V gene: TRBV28

CDR3 DNA: TGTGCCATCACACCGGGACTAGCGGGAAACGAGCAGTACTTC
CDR3 protein: CAITPGLAGNEQYF
D gene: TRBD2
clone size: NA
J gene: TRBJ2-7
V gene: TRBV10-3

CDR3 DNA: TGTGCCAGCAGACTAACTGAAGCTTTCTTT
CDR3 protein: CASRLTEAFF
D gene: NA
clone size: NA
J gene: TRBJ1-1
V gene: TRBV12-3/TRBV12-4

CDR3 DNA: TGTGCCAGCAGCCAAGACCTCCTAGCGGGGGTCACCTACGAGCAGTACTTC
CDR3 protein: CASSQDLLAGVTYEQYF
D gene: TRBD2
clone size: NA
J gene: TRBJ2-7
V gene: TRBV3-1/TRBV3-2

CDR3 DNA: TGTGCCAGCAGTGAAGCGTTAAGCCCGAGCCGCGCCTACAATGAGCAGTTCTTC
CDR3 protein: CASSEALSPSRAYNEQFF
D gene: NA
clone size: NA
J gene: TRBJ2-1
V gene: TRBV2

CDR3 DNA: TGTGCCAGCAGCTTGATGGACATGTTTCCCGGGGAGCTGTTTTTT
CDR3 protein: CASSLMDMFPGELFF
D gene: NA
clone size: NA
J gene: TRBJ2-2
V gene: TRBV5-5

CDR3 DNA: TGTGCCAGCAGTAGCCCCGACAGGAGCTCCTACGAGCAGTACTTC
CDR3 protein: CASSSPDRSSYEQYF
D gene: NA
clone size: NA
J gene: TRBJ2-7
V gene: TRBV6-5

CDR3 DNA: TGCGCCAGCAAGCGGACTAGCGGCCAAGAGACCCAGTACTTC
CDR3 protein: CASKRTSGQETQYF
D gene: TRBD2
clone size: NA
J gene: TRBJ2-5
V gene: TRBV5-1

CDR3 DNA: TGCGCCAGCAGTCAGGGTCTGGAGTGCTATGGCTACACCTTC
CDR3 protein: CASSQGLECYGYTF
D gene: NA
clone size: NA
J gene: TRBJ1-2
V gene: TRBV23-1

CDR3 DNA: TGTGCCAGTAGAACCTCGGGACAGCTCAATCAGCCCCAGCATTTT
CDR3 protein: CASRTSGQLNQPQHF
D gene: TRBD1
clone size: NA
J gene: TRBJ1-5
V gene: TRBV19

CDR3 DNA: TGTGCCAGCAGCCCCAATATCGAGGACAGGGGGGTCGGAAACACCATATATTTT
CDR3 protein: CASSPNIEDRGVGNTIYF
D gene: TRBD1
clone size: few
J gene: TRBJ1-3
V gene: TRBV3-1/TRBV3-2

CDR3 DNA: TGTGCCAGCAGCCCCGCCACGGGACAAGAGACCCAGTACTTC
CDR3 protein: CASSPATGQETQYF
D gene: NA
clone size: NA
J gene: TRBJ2-5
V gene: TRBV7-8

CDR3 DNA: TGTGCCAGCAGCTCGGGAACGGGGAACACTGAAGCTTTCTTT
CDR3 protein: CASSSGTGNTEAFF
D gene: NA
clone size: few
J gene: TRBJ1-1
V gene: TRBV7-9

CDR3 DNA: TGTGCCAGCAGCTTAGGGAGGGCAGGGGAGACCCAGTACTTC
CDR3 protein: CASSLGRAGETQYF
D gene: NA
clone size: NA
J gene: TRBJ2-5
V gene: TRBV7-2

CDR3 DNA: TGTGCCAGCAGTGTGAGGGCGTTAGGAGTGAACACTGAAGCTTTCTTT
CDR3 protein: CASSVRALGVNTEAFF
D gene: NA
clone size: NA
J gene: TRBJ1-1
V gene: TRBV27

CDR3 DNA: TGTGCCAGCAGTTCAGGGGCCCAAGAGACCCAGTACTTC
CDR3 protein: CASSSGAQETQYF
D gene: NA
clone size: NA
J gene: TRBJ2-5
V gene: TRBV11-3

CDR3 DNA: TGTGCCAGCAGCCAGGAGTGGTCCCAGGGAAACATTCAGTACTTC
CDR3 protein: CASSQEWSQGNIQYF
D gene: NA
clone size: NA
J gene: TRBJ2-4
V gene: TRBV21-1

CDR3 DNA: TGTGCCAGCAGCCTCACCCAGGGGCGGGAGACCCAGTACTTC
CDR3 protein: CASSLTQGRETQYF
D gene: NA
clone size: NA
J gene: TRBJ2-5
V gene: TRBV9

CDR3 DNA: TGTGCCAGCAGTGGCGGGTTAGGCAGGAACACCGGGGAGCTGTTTTTT
CDR3 protein: CASSGGLGRNTGELFF
D gene: NA
clone size: NA
J gene: TRBJ2-2
V gene: TRBV28

CDR3 DNA: TGTGCCAGCAGCCAAGGAGGACTAGCGGGAGTCGAGCAGTTCTTC
CDR3 protein: CASSQGGLAGVEQFF
D gene: TRBD2
clone size: few
J gene: TRBJ2-1
V gene: TRBV7-2

CDR3 DNA: TGCAGCGTCGTCACTAGCGGGAGGGTCGGTGAGCAGTTCTTC
CDR3 protein: CSVVTSGRVGEQFF
D gene: TRBD2
clone size: NA
J gene: TRBJ2-1
V gene: TRBV29-1

CDR3 DNA: TGTGCCAGCAGCGTCAGGAAGGCGGGAGGCGGGGAGCTGTTTTTT
CDR3 protein: CASSVRKAGGGELFF
D gene: TRBD2
clone size: NA
J gene: TRBJ2-2
V gene: TRBV7-2

CDR3 DNA: TGCGCCAGCAGCCTGACAGGGGATGCCTACAATGAGCAGTTCTTC
CDR3 protein: CASSLTGDAYNEQFF
D gene: TRBD1
clone size: NA
J gene: TRBJ2-1
V gene: TRBV5-1

CDR3 DNA: TGTGCCAGTAGTATAGCCCCGGGACAGGGGGTCTACGAGCAGTACTTC
CDR3 protein: CASSIAPGQGVYEQYF
D gene: TRBD1
clone size: NA
J gene: TRBJ2-7
V gene: TRBV19